Following are 30 T cell receptor beta chains from one sample sequenced in a study of cytomegalovirus exposure and HLA in healthy donors. This PCR relied on a set of 60 Vbeta primers and 13 Jbeta primers. Measured with immunoSEQ multiplex PCR; TCRdb has only the in-frame clones, and not every one. The data show 130,000 or so clones, around 85% seen once. Material for sequencing was PBMCs. The receptors come from a woman between 25 and 40 years old in good health and CMV-seropositive.

The J gene is TRBJ2-1, the V gene TRBV25-1; 8 nucleotides agree with TRBD1. Germline lookup yields CDR1 MGHDK and CDR2 SYGVNS. The CDR3 runs to 12 residues. With V trimmed by 6 bases and J by 5 bases, 0 bases remained unmatched. This chain's CDR3 is CASRTGDNEQFF. CDR3 bases: TGTGCCAGCAGGACAGGGGACAATGAGCAGTTCTTC.

J is TRBJ2-7 and V is TRBV4-2; tentative D call: TRBD2 (6 bases). This CDR3 has 14 residues. Trimming stripped 4 bases from V and 3 bases from J, with 13 bases between. The germline CDR1 and CDR2 sequences are LGHNA and YNFKEQ. CDR3: CASSPRLGGYEQYF. For the CDR3, the DNA is TGTGCCAGCAGCCCCCGACTAGGAGGCTACGAGCAGTACTTC.

This clone has a single count. The chain is built from TRBV21-1 and TRBJ2-7; TRBD2, the table's D call, was not compared with the DNA. TRBV21-1 is a known pseudogene. The CDR3 has 16 residues. The CDR3 reads CASSKLGRESSYEQYF. CDR3 in DNA: TGTGCCAGCAGCAAATTGGGGAGGGAAAGCTCCTACGAGCAGTACTTC.

This sequence joins TRBV28 and TRBJ2-1, with D possibly TRBD2 on 6 matching bases. The CDR3 has 13 residues. The V end lost 3 bases, the J end lost 4 bases, and 7 bases lay between the germline ends. CDR1 and CDR2 from the germline V gene are MDHEN and SYDVKM. Written as DNA, the CDR3 is TGTGCCAGCAGTTTGGGGGGTTACAATGAGCAGTTCTTC. It specifies CASSLGGYNEQFF.

This chain links TRBV9 with TRBJ1-1, with D uncertain. Germline V gives CDR1 SGDLS, CDR2 YYNGEE. V was clipped by 0 bases and J by 4 bases, with 16 bases between them. This CDR3 region has 16 residues. CDR3 region: CASSVEARFMATEAFF. In nucleotides, the CDR3 is TGTGCCAGCAGCGTAGAGGCCAGGTTTATGGCCACTGAAGCTTTCTTT.

The V gene is TRBV28, the J gene TRBJ1-4, with D unclear. There are 15 residues in the CDR3. The V and J ends lost 6 bases and 4 bases respectively, with 15 bases between them. The germline V gene encodes CDR1 MDHEN and CDR2 SYDVKM. CDR3 sequence (DNA): TGTGCCAGCAGCCCTCCCATGGCCCATAATGAAAAACTGTTTTTT. It translates to CASSPPMAHNEKLFF.

This rearrangement joins TRBV4-2 to TRBJ1-6; D unresolved. Germline CDR1 and CDR2: LGHNA and YNFKEQ. The CDR3 spans 12 residues. The V and J ends lost 1 base and 8 bases respectively, with 3 bases between them. In DNA form, the CDR3 reads TGTGCCAGCAGCCAAGTCGATTCACCCCTCCACTTT. Residues: CASSQVDSPLHF.

This chain joins TRBV19 and TRBJ2-7, with D possibly matching TRBD1 (6 bases). The V end was cut by 6 bases, the J end by 0 bases, with 12 bases between. CDR3 length: 14 residues. Germline V gene sequence: CDR1 LNHDA, CDR2 SQIVND (reference sequence). CDR3 bases: TGTGCCAGTAGAAGGACAGACTTCTCCTACGAGCAGTACTTC. As protein: CASRRTDFSYEQYF.

The gene calls are TRBV29-1 and TRBJ2-3; TRBD2 matches 9 bases. Germline trimming cut 5 bases from V and 7 bases from J; bases unmatched to any gene: 7. CDR1 and CDR2 from the germline V gene are SQVTM and ANQGSEA. The CDR3 is 13 amino acids. CDR3 DNA sequence: TGCAGCGTTATGTTAGCGGGAGTTAATACGCAGTATTTT. It specifies CSVMLAGVNTQYF.

The chain recombines TRBV5-1 with TRBJ1-1; TRBD1 matches at 8 bases. The V gene end was trimmed by 4 bases and the J gene end by 3 bases; junction bases not matched to a gene: 11. The CDR3 consists of 16 residues. The V gene's germline CDR1 is SGHRS and CDR2 YFSETQ. The CDR3 region has the DNA TGCGCCAGCAGCCCTCAGGGGGACAGGTCGGACACTGAAGCTTTCTTT. Protein sequence: CASSPQGDRSDTEAFF.

The chain links TRBV2 to TRBJ2-5; 9 bases line up with TRBD1. V trimming: 8 bases; J trimming: 1 base; junction bases outside the gene matches: 5. Germline CDR1 and CDR2: SNHLY and FYNNEI. The CDR3 covers 14 residues. The CDR3 DNA follows: TGTGCCAGCCGGGGACAGGGACCCCAAGAGACCCAGTACTTC. Encoded protein: CASRGQGPQETQYF.

The rearrangement links TRBV12-5 to TRBJ1-1, with unresolved D. This CDR3 spans 13 amino acids. V gave up 2 bases and J gave up 1 base, with 5 bases separating them. CDR1 and CDR2 (germline): LGHNT, FRNRAP. CDR3 coding DNA: TGTGCTAGTGGTTTGACATCGAACACTGAAGCTTTCTTT. It codes for CASGLTSNTEAFF.

This clone was seen just once. The chain couples TRBV13 to TRBJ2-1; TRBD2 is a possible D gene (6 bases). This CDR3 contains 16 residues. Trimming cost V 5 bases and J 7 bases, with 21 bases left between them. Germline V gene lookup returns CDR1 PRHDT and CDR2 FYEKMQ (reference sequence). The DNA for the CDR3 is TGTGCCAGCAGCGCCTGGAGCGGCCTTGGAGGGAATGAGCAGTTCTTC. As protein: CASSAWSGLGGNEQFF.

The rearrangement uses TRBV28 and TRBJ1-5, with D possibly being TRBD1 (6 bases). The CDR3 is 14 amino acids. Germline V CDR1 and CDR2: MDHEN, SYDVKM. Trimming cost V 5 bases and J 4 bases, with 12 bases left between them. The CDR3 here is CASSKDRLNQPQHF. CDR3 DNA: TGTGCCAGCAGTAAAGACAGGCTAAATCAGCCCCAGCATTTT.

This chain joins TRBV5-1 and TRBJ1-3; the D is unclear. V lost 0 bases, J lost 0 bases, and 10 bases lay in between. The CDR3 is 16 residues long. Germline V gene lookup returns CDR1 SGHRS and CDR2 YFSETQ. This CDR3 is CASSLGPGNSGNTIYF. As DNA, the CDR3 is TGCGCCAGCAGCTTGGGACCGGGTAACTCTGGAAACACCATATATTTT.

The CDR3: CASTPGTVNEQFF. DNA for the CDR3: TGTGCCAGCACCCCCGGGACAGTCAATGAGCAGTTCTTC. V usage is TRBV25-1 and J usage is TRBJ2-1; 7 bases map to TRBD1. Trimming took 7 bases from V and 6 from J; bases not matched to a gene: 6. Germline loops: CDR1 MGHDK, CDR2 SYGVNS. The CDR3 contains 13 residues. The variable domain in full, completed from reference TRBV25-1 and TRBJ2-1, reads EADIYQTPRYLVIGTGKKITLECSQTMGHDKMYWYQQDPGMELHLIHYSYGVNSTEKGDLSSESTVSRIRTEHFPLTLESARPSHTSQYLCASTPGTVNEQFFGPGTRLTVL.

V gene TRBV2 combines with J gene TRBJ1-5; D gene ambiguous. Between the trimmed V and J ends, which lost 1 base and 6 bases, there was a span of 10 bases. Germline CDR1 and CDR2: SNHLY and FYNNEI. The CDR3 is made up of 14 amino acids. The CDR3 reads CASSEDRGIQPQHF. The CDR3 DNA reads TGTGCCAGCAGTGAAGATAGAGGAATTCAGCCCCAGCATTTT.

This clone was observed a few times. This sequence joins TRBV2 and TRBJ2-7; maybe TRBD1 (6 bases). The V gene lost 5 bases and the J gene lost 3 bases, with 17 bases spanning the gap. This CDR3 region has 15 residues. Germline CDR1 is SNHLY and CDR2 is FYNNEI. The CDR3 DNA reads TGTGCCAGCAGTAGCGACTTGACAGGCAGCTACGAGCAGTACTTC. This gives the protein CASSSDLTGSYEQYF.

This rearrangement joins TRBV7-9 to TRBJ2-5; 11 bases align to TRBD2. J gave up 5 bases and V 5 bases, and 4 bases lay outside the gene matches. This CDR3 has 14 residues. Germline V gene lookup returns CDR1 SEHNR and CDR2 FQNEAQ (reference sequence). In DNA, the CDR3 is TGTGCCAGCAGCCACGGACTAGCGGGTGAGACCCAGTACTTC. Its translation: CASSHGLAGETQYF.

The chain uses TRBV19 and TRBJ1-1; TRBD1 agrees at 7 bases. CDR3 length equals 14 residues. The germline gives CDR1 LNHDA, CDR2 SQIVND (reference sequence). Trimming took 5 bases from V and 5 from J; bases not matched to a gene: 8. CDR3 loop: CASSEIQGRTEAFF. In DNA form, the CDR3 reads TGTGCCAGTAGTGAGATACAGGGGCGAACTGAAGCTTTCTTT.

The chain recombines TRBV5-1 with TRBJ1-1, with D possibly being TRBD1 (6 bases). Germline V gives CDR1 SGHRS, CDR2 YFSETQ. The germline V and J ends were trimmed by 2 bases and 8 bases, with 16 bases remaining between them. CDR3 length equals 14 residues. The CDR3 protein is CASSLGQNKPEAFF. The CDR3 DNA is TGCGCCAGCAGCTTAGGACAGAACAAGCCCGAAGCTTTCTTT.

The chain employs TRBV19 and TRBJ2-5, with 7 bases lining up with TRBD1. J lost 4 bases, V lost 5 bases, and 7 bases had no gene match. The CDR3 sequence is 14 residues long. Germline assignment: CDR1 LNHDA and CDR2 SQIVND (reference sequence). The DNA for the CDR3 is TGTGCCAGTAGTGCGGACAGGCGCGGAGAGACCCAGTACTTC. Translation gives CASSADRRGETQYF. Supplemented by reference TRBV19 and TRBJ2-5, the full variable domain reads DGGITQSPKYLFRKEGQNVTLSCEQNLNHDAMYWYRQDPGQGLRLIYYSQIVNDFQKGDIAEGYSVSREKKESFPLTVTSAQKNPTAFYLCASSADRRGETQYFGPGTRLLVL.

This chain links TRBV19 with TRBJ1-2; TRBD1 matches 7 bases. This CDR3 spans 14 amino acids. Per the germline V gene, CDR1 is LNHDA and CDR2 is SQIVND (reference sequence). V was pared by 6 bases and J by 8 bases, with 12 bases of the junction left unmatched. CDR3 DNA sequence: TGTGCCAGTAGGACCCCCGGGACAGTGGAAGGCTACACCTTC. Residues: CASRTPGTVEGYTF.

The chain links TRBV28 to TRBJ1-2, with D maybe TRBD1 (6 bases). The CDR3 runs to 14 residues. V lost 11 bases and J lost 3, with 19 bases in between. Germline assignment: CDR1 MDHEN and CDR2 SYDVKM. CDR3 sequence reads: CAHRDLQSDYGYTF. The CDR3 DNA follows: TGTGCCCACAGGGACCTCCAATCCGACTATGGCTACACCTTC.

This clone was found a few times. V and J are TRBV7-9 and TRBJ1-2, with D tentatively TRBD1 (5 bases). V was clipped by 4 bases and J by 5 bases, with 14 bases between them. Germline V gene data show CDR1 as SEHNR and CDR2 as FQNEAQ (reference sequence). The CDR3 covers 14 residues. Here the CDR3 reads CASSSASREYGYTF. In DNA, the CDR3 is TGTGCCAGCAGCTCCGCTTCCAGGGAATATGGCTACACCTTC.

The chain is built from TRBV10-3 and TRBJ1-6; 8 nucleotides agree with TRBD1. Germline-derived CDR1 and CDR2 are ENHRY and SYGVKD. Unmatched junction bases numbered 10, after V lost 7 bases and J lost 8 bases. This CDR3 comprises 15 residues. CDR3 amino acids: CAIKSDRVKDSPLHF. Here the CDR3 DNA reads TGTGCCATCAAGTCGGACAGGGTTAAGGATTCACCCCTCCACTTT.

The chain is built from TRBV5-1 and TRBJ1-1, with 8 bases identical to TRBD1. V was clipped by 4 bases and J by 4 bases; unmatched bases: 6. From germline, CDR1 is SGHRS and CDR2 YFSETQ. This CDR3 region has 14 residues. The CDR3 spells CASSPGQGGTEAFF. CDR3 bases: TGCGCCAGCAGCCCCGGACAGGGCGGCACTGAAGCTTTCTTT. Supplemented by reference TRBV5-1 and TRBJ1-1, the full variable domain reads KAGVTQTPRYLIKTRGQQVTLSCSPISGHRSVSWYQQTPGQGLQFLFEYFSETQRNKGNFPGRFSGRQFSNSRSEMNVSTLELGDSALYLCASSPGQGGTEAFFGQGTRLTVV.

This chain connects TRBV12-5 to TRBJ1-5, with D possibly being TRBD1 (5 bases). The CDR3 covers 14 residues. Trimming removed 7 bases from V and 6 bases from J, with 16 bases in between. Germline assignment: CDR1 LGHNT and CDR2 FRNRAP. The CDR3 loop reads CASAPGGMGQPQHF. The CDR3 coding sequence is TGTGCTAGTGCCCCGGGGGGTATGGGTCAGCCCCAGCATTTT.

This chain connects TRBV5-1 to TRBJ2-5; a possible D gene is TRBD2 (7 bases). Trimming stripped 4 bases from V and 3 bases from J, with 16 bases between. Per germline, CDR1 SGHRS and CDR2 YFSETQ. The CDR3 extends over 15 amino acids. The CDR3 reads CASSPRGAGEETQYF. The CDR3 DNA is TGCGCCAGCAGCCCCCGGGGGGCGGGGGAAGAGACCCAGTACTTC.

The gene calls are TRBV2 and TRBJ1-3; a possible D gene is TRBD1 (5 bases). Germline V gives CDR1 SNHLY, CDR2 FYNNEI. Deletions cut 8 bases from V and 4 bases from J, with 9 bases between. This CDR3 contains 12 residues. The CDR3 sequence: CASVDTGNTIYF. CDR3 nucleotides: TGTGCCAGCGTGGACACCGGAAACACCATATATTTT.